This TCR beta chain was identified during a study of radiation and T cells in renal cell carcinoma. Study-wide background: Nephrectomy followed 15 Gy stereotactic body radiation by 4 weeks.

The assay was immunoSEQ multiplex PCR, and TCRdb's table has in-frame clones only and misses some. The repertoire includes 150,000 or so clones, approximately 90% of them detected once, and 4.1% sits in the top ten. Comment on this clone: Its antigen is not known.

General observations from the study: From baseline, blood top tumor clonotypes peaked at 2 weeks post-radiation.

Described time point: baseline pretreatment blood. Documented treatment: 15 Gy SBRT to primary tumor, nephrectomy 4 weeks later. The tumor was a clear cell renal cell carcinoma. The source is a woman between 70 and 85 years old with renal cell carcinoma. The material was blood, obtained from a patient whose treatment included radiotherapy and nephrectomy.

CDR3: CAWSPPPAYEQYF. The CDR3 DNA reads TGTGCCTGGAGTCCCCCCCCCGCCTACGAGCAGTACTTC. The chain carries TRBV30 and TRBJ2-7; D ambiguous. The length of the CDR3 is 13 residues. V dropped 2 bases and J dropped 2 bases, with 10 bases sitting between them. The germline V gene encodes CDR1 GTSNPN and CDR2 SVGIG (reference sequence).